A single sample gave rise to the 32 T cell receptor beta chains below, sequenced in a study of T cell repertoires in cytomegalovirus infection. One entry per CDR3 protein, called by TCRdb with MiXCR from the reads. Among about 180,000 distinct CDR3 sequences listed, approximately 14% were seen once. The source material was PBMCs. All receptors derive from a human donor in good health (CMV status not recorded). Some clones in this sample may be carry-over from other donors' samples.

This clonotype was observed a few times. This chain joins TRBV5-5 and TRBJ2-5; possible D gene TRBD1, 6 bases. V was pared by 6 bases and J by 2 bases, with 17 bases between. The CDR3 covers 15 residues. Germline V gene sequence: CDR1 SGHKS, CDR2 YYEKEE (reference sequence). DNA for the CDR3: TGTGCCAGCACCTCCAGGGGCCCACTTCAAGAGACCCAGTACTTC. As protein: CASTSRGPLQETQYF.

This clonotype was recorded at least ten times. The chain carries TRBV7-9 and TRBJ2-1, with D unresolved. Per germline, CDR1 SEHNR and CDR2 FQNEAQ (reference sequence). This CDR3 is built from 17 residues. V lost 4 bases and J 0 bases, leaving 16 bases between the germline ends. CDR3 DNA: TGTGCCAGCAGCTCCCGTGACTCCACGAGCTCCTACAATGAGCAGTTCTTC. Protein product: CASSSRDSTSSYNEQFF.

The sample holds many counts of this clonotype. The chain is built from TRBV7-2 and TRBJ1-2; TRBD1 might be the D (5 bases). V was cut by 5 bases and J by 1 base, with 14 bases left in between. Germline V gene data show CDR1 as SGHTA and CDR2 as FQGNSA. The CDR3 totals 15 residues. The CDR3 DNA sequence: TGTGCCAGCAGCCTGACAGTTAGTCTTAACTATGGCTACACCTTC. Translating gives CASSLTVSLNYGYTF.

This sequence joins TRBV5-1 and TRBJ1-1; a possible D gene is TRBD1 (6 bases). The germline CDR1 and CDR2 sequences are SGHRS and YFSETQ. Trimming took off 0 bases at V and 0 bases at J, with 9 bases between the two ends. CDR3 length equals 15 residues. The CDR3: CASSLEGVMNTEAFF. The CDR3 region has the DNA TGCGCCAGCAGCTTGGAGGGGGTGATGAACACTGAAGCTTTCTTT.

This clonotype showed up just a few times. The rearrangement joins TRBV29-1 to TRBJ2-5, with 8 bases fitting TRBD1. Germline CDR1 and CDR2: SQVTM and ANQGSEA. V gave up 6 bases and J gave up 4 bases; unmatched junction bases: 4. This CDR3 is 12 amino acids long. The CDR3 DNA reads as TGCAGCGTGTTGACAGGGGTAGAGACCCAGTACTTC. This gives the protein CSVLTGVETQYF.

This clonotype has at least ten counts. V usage is TRBV5-6 and J usage is TRBJ2-5, with D possibly being TRBD1 (5 bases). Trimming stripped 2 bases from V and 2 bases from J, with 7 bases between. Germline CDR1 reads SGHDT; CDR2 reads YYEEEE. The CDR3 is made up of 13 amino acids. In DNA form, the CDR3 reads TGTGCCAGCAGCTTCTCAGGGCAAGAGACCCAGTACTTC. This gives the protein CASSFSGQETQYF.

This clonotype has a count of ten or more. The chain uses TRBV7-2 and TRBJ1-1; no definite D call. The germline V and J ends were trimmed by 3 bases and 6 bases, with 11 bases remaining between them. Per the germline V gene, CDR1 is SGHTA and CDR2 is FQGNSA. The CDR3 is 13 amino acids. CDR3 residues: CASSFRWNAEAFF. The CDR3 coding sequence is TGTGCCAGCAGCTTCAGGTGGAATGCTGAAGCTTTCTTT.

The V gene is TRBV29-1, the J gene TRBJ1-1; TRBD1 is a possible D gene (5 bases). The V end was cut by 6 bases, the J end by 6 bases, with 17 bases between. In germline, CDR1 is SQVTM, CDR2 ANQGSEA. The CDR3 runs 13 residues. CDR3 in DNA: TGCAGCGTCCTCCGGACACTAACGGCTGAAGCTTTCTTT. This translates into CSVLRTLTAEAFF.

This clonotype was seen repeatedly, ten times or more. V is TRBV7-2 and J is TRBJ1-1; no clear D gene. Germline loops: CDR1 SGHTA, CDR2 FQGNSA. This CDR3 region has 11 residues. V dropped 4 bases and J dropped 11 bases, with 11 bases sitting between them. The CDR3 coding sequence is TGTGCCAGCAGCTCCGGTCCGGGGGCTTTCTTT. Translating gives CASSSGPGAFF.

This clonotype was seen repeatedly, ten times or more. This rearrangement joins TRBV7-8 to TRBJ1-2; D is uncertain. This CDR3 spans 15 amino acids. The ends were cut back, 0 bases at V and 5 bases at J, with 13 bases in the middle. Per germline, CDR1 SGHVS and CDR2 FQNEAQ. CDR3 nucleotide sequence: TGTGCCAGCAGCTTAGCGGGAGTGTCCCTTTATGGCTACACCTTC. Translated, it gives CASSLAGVSLYGYTF. The entire variable domain, with the rest obtained from reference TRBV7-8 and TRBJ1-2, is as follows: GAGVSQSPRYKVAKRGQDVALRCDPISGHVSLFWYQQALGQGPEFLTYFQNEAQLDKSGLPSDRFFAERPEGSVSTLKIQRTQQEDSAVYLCASSLAGVSLYGYTFGSGTRLTVV.

There are many counts of this clonotype. The chain carries TRBV29-1 and TRBJ2-1; 9 nucleotides align to TRBD1. Per germline, CDR1 SQVTM and CDR2 ANQGSEA. This CDR3 contains 14 residues. The V gene end was trimmed by 4 bases and the J gene end by 0 bases; junction bases not matched to a gene: 1. CDR3 region: CSVGDRASYNEQFF. For the CDR3, the DNA is TGCAGCGTTGGGGACAGGGCCTCCTACAATGAGCAGTTCTTC.

In its sample, this clonotype was seen many times. V and J are TRBV12-3 or TRBV12-4 and TRBJ1-1, with TRBD1 matching 7 bases. CDR3 length equals 13 residues. Trimming at V came to 6 bases and at J to 6 bases, leaving 7 bases not matched to a gene. CDR3 nucleotide sequence: TGTGCCAGCAGCCCAACAGGGGAGGCTGAAGCTTTCTTT. This translates into CASSPTGEAEAFF.

V usage is TRBV28 and J usage is TRBJ2-7; the D gene is possibly TRBD1 (5 bases). V was clipped by 4 bases and J by 3 bases, with 16 bases between them. In germline, CDR1 is MDHEN, CDR2 SYDVKM. This CDR3 has 15 residues. Written as DNA, the CDR3 is TGTGCCAGCAGTTACATGCGGCAGGGTATCTACGAGCAGTACTTC. Its translation is CASSYMRQGIYEQYF. Complete variable domain (other parts from reference TRBV28 and TRBJ2-7): DVKVTQSSRYLVKRTGEKVFLECVQDMDHENMFWYRQDPGLGLRLIYFSYDVKMKEKGDIPEGYSVSREKKERFSLILESASTNQTSMYLCASSYMRQGIYEQYFGPGTRLTVT.

This clonotype was seen only a few times. The chain recombines TRBV24-1 with TRBJ2-3; 8 bases map to TRBD2. Germline loops: CDR1 KGHDR, CDR2 SFDVKD. Unmatched junction bases numbered 5, after V lost 6 bases and J lost 4 bases. The CDR3 consists of 14 residues. CDR3 protein: CATSLAGGADTQYF. The DNA for the CDR3 is TGTGCCACCAGTCTTGCGGGAGGAGCAGATACGCAGTATTTT.

This chain connects TRBV6-2 or TRBV6-3 to TRBJ2-1, with 10 nucleotides matching TRBD2. The J segment lost 3 bases and the V segment lost 5 bases, leaving 7 bases of the junction unmatched. CDR1 is MNHEY, CDR2 SVGEGT, per germline. The CDR3 totals 16 residues. The CDR3, as DNA: TGTGCCAGCAGTATCCCGACTAGCGGGTTCTACAATGAGCAGTTCTTC. It translates to CASSIPTSGFYNEQFF.

This clonotype was recorded a few times. This chain uses TRBV9 with TRBJ2-1; D remains unclear. The CDR3 extends over 12 amino acids. From germline, CDR1 is SGDLS and CDR2 YYNGEE. V shed 2 bases and J shed 10 bases, with 10 bases lying between them. The CDR3 sequence is CASSVGNLEQFF. The CDR3 nucleotides are TGTGCCAGCAGCGTGGGAAATCTCGAGCAGTTCTTC.

This clonotype was seen many times. V gene TRBV11-1 combines with J gene TRBJ2-1; 7 bases align to TRBD2. The CDR3 consists of 11 residues. V trimming: 5 bases; J trimming: 10 bases; junction bases outside the gene matches: 2. Germline V CDR1 and CDR2: SGHAT, FQDESV (reference sequence). CDR3 region: CASSKTSEQFF. CDR3 bases: TGTGCCAGCAGCAAGACTAGCGAGCAGTTCTTC.

Details on this clonotype: One end of the junction varies from germline; a read error may be responsible. The genes are TRBV3-1 and TRBJ2-2; D unresolved. Germline loops: CDR1 LGHDT, CDR2 YNNKEL (reference sequence). There are 12 residues in the CDR3. The CDR3 DNA reads TGTGCCAGCAGCCAACCCACCAGGGAGCTGTTTTTT. It specifies CASSQPTRELFF.

Many counts were recorded for this clonotype. The chain uses TRBV28 and TRBJ1-5; D gene ambiguous. Trimming pared 2 bases from V and 3 bases from J, leaving 11 bases between. The germline gives CDR1 MDHEN, CDR2 SYDVKM. This CDR3 contains 15 residues. The CDR3 DNA is TGTGCCAGCAGTTTAGGAGGGCCCCCCAATCAGCCCCAGCATTTT. Its translation is CASSLGGPPNQPQHF.

This clonotype was observed a handful of times. The genes are TRBV27 and TRBJ2-1, with no clear D. CDR3 size: 11 residues. CDR1 MNHEY and CDR2 SMNVEV come from the germline V gene (reference sequence). V lost 5 bases and J lost 7, with 6 bases in between. CDR3 amino acids: CASSIGNEQFF. CDR3 nucleotide sequence: TGTGCCAGCAGTATTGGTAATGAGCAGTTCTTC.

This clonotype was observed at least ten times. The chain uses TRBV7-2 and TRBJ1-1; a possible D gene is TRBD1 (6 bases). This CDR3 has 14 amino acids. V lost 5 bases and J lost 6, with 16 bases in between. The V gene's germline CDR1 is SGHTA and CDR2 FQGNSA. The CDR3 region is CASSVQGGFAEAFF. The CDR3 bases are TGTGCCAGCAGCGTACAGGGTGGGTTCGCTGAAGCTTTCTTT.

The rearrangement joins TRBV29-1 to TRBJ1-2; D is possibly TRBD1 (5 bases). Trimming stripped 0 bases from V and 1 base from J, with 12 bases between. Germline-derived CDR1 and CDR2 are SQVTM and ANQGSEA. The CDR3 has 15 residues. The DNA of the CDR3 is TGCAGCGTTGAAGACTCTACAGGCTATAACTATGGCTACACCTTC. Amino acids: CSVEDSTGYNYGYTF.

This clonotype has a handful of counts. The chain recombines TRBV20-1 with TRBJ1-2, with D perhaps TRBD1 (5 bases). Trimming cost V 3 bases and J 4 bases, with 21 bases left between them. CDR1 and CDR2 (germline): DFQATT, SNEGSKA (reference sequence). This CDR3 comprises 16 residues. The CDR3: CSARINNWGGSYGYTF. Written as DNA, the CDR3 is TGCAGTGCTAGGATAAATAACTGGGGCGGGAGCTATGGCTACACCTTC.

This clonotype was found a few times. The chain is built from TRBV6-1 and TRBJ2-3, with TRBD2 identical over 8 bases. The CDR3 runs to 18 residues. CDR1 MNHNS and CDR2 SASEGT come from the germline V gene. V lost 0 bases, J lost 2 bases, and 10 bases stayed unmatched. The CDR3 region is CASSEALQAGAPTDTQYF. DNA of the CDR3: TGTGCCAGCAGTGAAGCGCTTCAAGCGGGAGCCCCCACAGATACGCAGTATTTT.

This sequence joins TRBV6-5 and TRBJ1-2, with 7 bases that match TRBD1. J lost 13 bases, V lost 0 bases, and 8 bases had no gene match. Germline values: CDR1 MNHEY, CDR2 SVGAGI. The CDR3 extends over 13 amino acids. CDR3 sequence (DNA): TGTGCCAGCAGTTACTCCACAGGACAGGTCGCCACCTTC. This gives the protein CASSYSTGQVATF.

A few counts support this clonotype. The chain has TRBV5-6 and TRBJ2-3, with 10 bases matching TRBD2. This CDR3 has 17 residues. Per germline, CDR1 SGHDT and CDR2 YYEEEE. V gave up 7 bases and J gave up 8 bases; unmatched junction bases: 19. The CDR3 DNA reads TGTGCCAGCCAGACAGGGGACTTAGCGGGAGGAGGCCCTACGCAGTATTTT. It yields the protein CASQTGDLAGGGPTQYF.

This clonotype was detected a few times. The chain's CDR3 is CASSSRGGRGANVLTF. For the CDR3, the DNA is TGTGCCAGCAGTTCCCGAGGGGGGAGGGGGGCCAACGTCCTGACTTTC. This chain joins TRBV27 and TRBJ2-6, with D perhaps being TRBD1 or TRBD2 (6 bases each). Germline-derived CDR1 and CDR2 are MNHEY and SMNVEV (reference sequence). The CDR3 is made up of 16 amino acids. Trimming stripped 4 bases from V and 4 bases from J, with 14 bases between.

At least ten counts were recorded for this clonotype. The chain carries TRBV7-8 and TRBJ2-7, with D unresolved. Germline-derived CDR1 and CDR2 are SGHVS and FQNEAQ. V lost 7 bases and J 4 bases, leaving 8 bases between the germline ends. There are 11 residues in the CDR3. DNA for the CDR3: TGTGCCAGCAAAGGGTTATACGAGCAGTACTTC. Amino acids: CASKGLYEQYF.

Ten or more counts support this clonotype. The gene calls are TRBV7-2 and TRBJ1-1; D not certain. Germline lookup yields CDR1 SGHTA and CDR2 FQGNSA. V dropped 5 bases and J dropped 4 bases, with 14 bases sitting between them. The length of the CDR3 is 14 residues. The CDR3, as DNA: TGTGCCAGCAGCAAATTATACCAGCTCACTGAAGCTTTCTTT. Protein sequence: CASSKLYQLTEAFF.

This clonotype was recorded a few times. The chain recombines TRBV2 with TRBJ2-1; no clear D gene. Germline CDR1 reads SNHLY; CDR2 reads FYNNEI. The CDR3 covers 16 residues. V lost 3 bases to trimming and J lost 1 base, with 13 bases between them. The DNA of the CDR3 is TGTGCCAGCAGTGAGACTCAGGCCCCGTCCTACAATGAGCAGTTCTTC. It yields the protein CASSETQAPSYNEQFF.

Worth noting for this clonotype: A much larger clonotype is one base distant, so this may be a read error. The J gene is TRBJ1-1, the V gene TRBV7-2; TRBD1 agrees at 9 bases. The CDR3 is 14 residues long. The trim removed 2 bases at V and 10 bases at J, leaving 8 bases unmatched. The germline gives CDR1 SGHTA, CDR2 FQGNSA. CDR3 DNA sequence: TGTGCCAGCAGCTTACGACAGGGGGATGAACGAGCTTTCTTT. Translating it yields CASSLRQGDERAFF. Variable domain in full (rest from reference TRBV7-2 and TRBJ1-1): GAGVSQSPSNKVTEKGKDVELRCDPISGHTALYWYRQSLGQGLEFLIYFQGNSAPDKSGLPSDRFSAERTGGSVSTLTIQRTQQEDSAVYLCASSLRQGDERAFFGQGTRLTVV.

This clonotype was counted only a few times. This rearrangement joins TRBV7-7 to TRBJ2-5, with TRBD2 identical over 10 bases. Germline CDR1 SSHAT, CDR2 FNYEAQ (reference sequence). The CDR3 is made up of 16 amino acids. Trimming took 1 base from V and 5 from J; bases not matched to a gene: 7. The CDR3 region is CASSLGLAGAGETQYF. The DNA for the CDR3 is TGTGCCAGCAGCTTAGGCCTAGCGGGGGCTGGGGAGACCCAGTACTTC.